The 19 T cell receptor beta chains given below trace back to one sample, sequenced in a study of early T cells in non-severe SARS-CoV-2 infection. One entry per CDR3 protein, called by TCRdb with MiXCR from the 5' RACE reads. The sample lists about 100,000 distinct CDR3 sequences, about 12% occurring once. The specimen was whole blood. Every receptor here comes from an adult who was a healthcare worker with PCR-confirmed SARS-CoV-2 infection or an uninfected control (not recorded which).

This clonotype was seen ten or more times. The chain combines TRBV7-9 with TRBJ1-1; no reliable D call. Germline V gene sequence: CDR1 SEHNR, CDR2 FQNEAQ (reference sequence). V dropped 3 bases and J dropped 4 bases, with 0 bases sitting between them. The CDR3 sequence is 10 residues long. In nucleotides, the CDR3 is TGTGCCAGCAGCTTCACTGAAGCTTTCTTT. It is translated as CASSFTEAFF.

This clonotype was found a few times. The chain combines TRBV2 with TRBJ1-6, with D possibly matching TRBD1 (5 bases). CDR1 and CDR2 from the germline V gene are SNHLY and FYNNEI. The CDR3 loop spans 16 amino acids. The ends were cut back, 4 bases at V and 7 bases at J, with 17 bases in the middle. In DNA, the CDR3 is TGTGCCAGCAGTGCCGGACCTGGGGGGAAAAATTCACCCCTCCACTTT. Translating gives CASSAGPGGKNSPLHF.

This clonotype has only a few counts. The rearrangement joins TRBV5-1 to TRBJ2-7; TRBD1 is a possible D gene (5 bases). The germline V and J ends were trimmed by 4 bases and 2 bases, with 13 bases remaining between them. The CDR3 is made up of 14 amino acids. Germline CDR1 SGHRS, CDR2 YFSETQ. CDR3 residues: CASSGLQDAYEQYF. CDR3 coding DNA: TGCGCCAGCAGCGGTTTACAGGACGCCTACGAGCAGTACTTC.

This clonotype was picked up many times. This chain uses TRBV7-9 with TRBJ1-5; 7 bases are shared with TRBD1. V shed 0 bases, J shed 7 bases, and the junction held 9 bases outside the gene matches. CDR1 SEHNR and CDR2 FQNEAQ come from the germline V gene (reference sequence). This CDR3 region has 16 residues. This CDR3 is CASSLATGNGAQPQHF. In nucleotides, the CDR3 is TGTGCCAGCAGCTTAGCGACAGGGAACGGGGCACAGCCCCAGCATTTT.

V gene TRBV11-2 combines with J gene TRBJ1-1; the D gene is possibly TRBD1 (5 bases). This CDR3 is 15 amino acids long. V was trimmed by 3 bases and J by 2 bases, leaving 13 bases between them. Germline V gives CDR1 SGHAT, CDR2 FQNNGV. CDR3 nucleotides: TGTGCCAGCAGCTTGGGGCCGGGGATTAACACTGAAGCTTTCTTT. As protein: CASSLGPGINTEAFF.

With respect to this clonotype: The junction does not match germline at one end; this may be a read error. The chain employs TRBV12-3 or TRBV12-4 and TRBJ2-7; TRBD1 is a possible D gene (6 bases). There are 13 residues in the CDR3. CDR3 protein: CASTSQGSFEQYF. The CDR3 DNA follows: TGTGCCAGCACCTCCCAGGGGTCCTTCGAGCAGTACTTC.

This clonotype was seen many times. V is TRBV4-1 and J is TRBJ2-3, with 7 bases matching TRBD2. CDR3 length: 16 residues. Germline CDR1 MGHRA, CDR2 YSYEKL. The junction had 10 bases not matched to a gene; V was cut back by 4 bases and J by 3 bases. The CDR3 loop reads CASSPEGGIITDTQYF. In DNA, the CDR3 is TGCGCCAGCAGCCCAGAGGGAGGGATTATAACAGATACGCAGTATTTT.

In its sample, this clonotype was seen a few times. The CDR3 loop is CASSLTSGGPPSYEQYF. CDR3 DNA: TGTGCCAGCTCACTTACTAGCGGGGGCCCTCCCTCCTACGAGCAGTACTTC. This chain links TRBV18 with TRBJ2-7, with 11 bases fitting TRBD2. The V gene's germline CDR1 is KGHSH and CDR2 LQKENI. The CDR3 runs to 17 residues. V was pared by 4 bases and J by 0 bases, with 8 bases of the junction left unmatched.

The V gene is TRBV28, the J gene TRBJ2-7; maybe TRBD1 (6 bases). The CDR3 spans 13 residues. Deletions cut 7 bases from V and 0 bases from J, with 10 bases between. Germline CDR1 reads MDHEN; CDR2 reads SYDVKM. This CDR3 is CASKTGSSYEQYF. For the CDR3, the DNA is TGTGCCAGCAAAACAGGGAGCTCCTACGAGCAGTACTTC.

This clonotype showed up just a few times. The chain is built from TRBV11-3 and TRBJ2-2, with 7 nucleotides matching TRBD2. J lost 1 base, V lost 5 bases, and 4 bases had no gene match. This CDR3 contains 15 residues. In germline, CDR1 is SGHNT, CDR2 YENEEA. The CDR3 loop reads CASSIASGNTGELFF. CDR3 coding DNA: TGTGCCAGCAGCATAGCTAGCGGGAACACCGGGGAGCTGTTTTTT. The whole variable domain, filled in from reference TRBV11-3 and TRBJ2-2, reads EAGVVQSPRYKIIEKKQPVAFWCNPISGHNTLYWYLQNLGQGPELLIRYENEEAVDDSQLPKDRFSAERLKGVDSTLKIQPAELGDSAVYLCASSIASGNTGELFFGEGSRLTVL.

The chain combines TRBV6-5 with TRBJ1-6; 9 nucleotides line up with TRBD1. V was pared by 6 bases and J by 6 bases, with 6 bases of the junction left unmatched. CDR3 length: 15 amino acids. Germline values: CDR1 MNHEY, CDR2 SVGAGI. The CDR3 region is CASSLQGALNSPLHF. CDR3 nucleotides: TGTGCCAGCAGCCTACAGGGGGCCCTTAATTCACCCCTCCACTTT.

There are many counts of this clonotype. This chain connects TRBV19 to TRBJ2-1; a possible D gene is TRBD2 (6 bases). Trimming shortened V by 4 bases and J by 4 bases, and 20 bases separated the two germline ends. Germline V gives CDR1 LNHDA, CDR2 SQIVND (reference sequence). CDR3 size: 17 residues. The CDR3 region has the DNA TGTGCCAGTAGTACGTTCCGGGACTTCAAAAGGTACAATGAGCAGTTCTTC. The encoded protein is CASSTFRDFKRYNEQFF.

This clonotype has more than one count but fewer than ten. The chain carries TRBV10-1 and TRBJ2-2, with a possible D match to TRBD2 (6 bases). This CDR3 has 13 residues. Trimming removed 6 bases from V and 1 base from J, with 6 bases in between. From germline, CDR1 is WNHNN and CDR2 SYGVQD (reference sequence). The CDR3 bases are TGCGCCAGCAGGGGACTGAACACCGGGGAGCTGTTTTTT. Translated, it gives CASRGLNTGELFF.

This clonotype occurred many times. This rearrangement joins TRBV20-1 to TRBJ2-7, with D uncertain. V was cut by 1 base and J by 3 bases, with 13 bases left in between. Germline assignment: CDR1 DFQATT and CDR2 SNEGSKA (reference sequence). This CDR3 has 14 residues. CDR3 bases: TGCAGTGCTAGAGCCCCAGGCAGCCTCTACGAGCAGTACTTC. Its translation: CSARAPGSLYEQYF.

This clonotype has only a few counts. The chain is built from TRBV28 and TRBJ1-5, with 7 bases identical to TRBD1. The CDR3 spans 17 residues. V was clipped by 6 bases and J by 4 bases; unmatched bases: 15. CDR1 is MDHEN and CDR2 is SYDVKM in the germline V gene. The CDR3 sequence: CASSPRDSNIGNQPQHF. CDR3 bases: TGTGCCAGCAGCCCAAGGGACAGCAACATAGGGAATCAGCCCCAGCATTTT.

This clonotype came up a few times. The V gene is TRBV7-9, the J gene TRBJ2-7; possibly TRBD1 for D (6 bases). The V end was cut by 1 base, the J end by 10 bases, with 11 bases between. Germline CDR1 is SEHNR and CDR2 is FQNEAQ (reference sequence). This CDR3 has 12 amino acids. Here the CDR3 reads CASSLGDILQYF. The CDR3 region has the DNA TGTGCCAGCAGCTTAGGGGACATTTTACAGTACTTC.

The V call is TRBV9, the J call TRBJ2-5; weak D call: TRBD1 (6 bases). The CDR3 has 14 residues. V lost 3 bases to trimming and J lost 4 bases, with 13 bases between them. Germline CDR1 is SGDLS and CDR2 is YYNGEE. This chain's CDR3 is CASSARQESETQYF. The CDR3 nucleotides read TGTGCCAGCAGCGCACGACAGGAGTCAGAGACCCAGTACTTC.

The chain combines TRBV7-6 with TRBJ1-2; D uncertain. This CDR3 is built from 12 residues. Trimming left V 10 bases short and J 6 bases short, with 15 bases between. CDR1 SGHVS and CDR2 FNYEAQ come from the germline V gene. The CDR3 protein is CAIYTGKDGYTF. The CDR3 nucleotides are TGTGCCATCTATACCGGGAAGGATGGCTACACCTTC.

This clonotype was counted between two and nine times. The rearrangement uses TRBV28 and TRBJ2-7; no reliable D call. Looked up from germline, CDR1 is MDHEN and CDR2 is SYDVKM. The CDR3 has 11 residues. Trimming took 6 bases from V and 7 from J, leaving 10 bases between them. The CDR3: CASSLNGEQYF. DNA for the CDR3: TGTGCCAGCAGCCTCAACGGGGAGCAGTACTTC.